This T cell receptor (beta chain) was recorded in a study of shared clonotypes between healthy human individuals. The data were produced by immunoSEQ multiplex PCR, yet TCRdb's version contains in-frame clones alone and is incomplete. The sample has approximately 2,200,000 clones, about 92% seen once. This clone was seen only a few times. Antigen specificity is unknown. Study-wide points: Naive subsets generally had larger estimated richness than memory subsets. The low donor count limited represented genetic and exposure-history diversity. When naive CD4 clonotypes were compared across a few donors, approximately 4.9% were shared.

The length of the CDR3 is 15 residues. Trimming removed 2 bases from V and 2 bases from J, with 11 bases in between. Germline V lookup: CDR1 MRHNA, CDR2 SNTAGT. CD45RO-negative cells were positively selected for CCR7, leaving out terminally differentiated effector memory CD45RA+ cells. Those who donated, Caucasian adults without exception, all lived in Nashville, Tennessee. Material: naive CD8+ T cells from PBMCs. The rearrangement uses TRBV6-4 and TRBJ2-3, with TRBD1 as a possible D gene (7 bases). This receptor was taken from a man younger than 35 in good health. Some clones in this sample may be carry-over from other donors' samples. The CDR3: CASSDGGTDTDTQYF. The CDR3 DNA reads TGTGCCAGCAGTGACGGAGGGACAGACACAGATACGCAGTATTTT.